This T cell receptor (beta chain) was found in a study of radiotherapy plus CTLA-4 blockade in lung cancer. CDR1 MDHEN and CDR2 SYDVKM come from the germline V gene. The CDR3 has 15 residues. Between the trimmed V and J ends, which lost 6 bases and 2 bases, there was a span of 16 bases. The protocol was immunoSEQ multiplex PCR, while the TCRdb copy is restricted to in-frame clones and leaves out a portion. The sample has approximately 90,000 clones, roughly 85% seen once. The chain recombines TRBV28 with TRBJ2-5; perhaps TRBD1 as D (5 bases). The source material was peripheral blood, sampled from a patient treated with radiotherapy plus ipilimumab. This sequence originates from a human donor with non-small cell lung cancer who had stable disease on radiotherapy plus ipilimumab. DNA for the CDR3: TGTGCCAGCAGCCCCCTTGGACAAGTTCAAGAGACCCAGTACTTC. Its protein is CASSPLGQVQETQYF. Variable domain in full (rest from reference TRBV28 and TRBJ2-5): DVKVTQSSRYLVKRTGEKVFLECVQDMDHENMFWYRQDPGLGLRLIYFSYDVKMKEKGDIPEGYSVSREKKERFSLILESASTNQTSMYLCASSPLGQVQETQYFGPGTRLLVL.